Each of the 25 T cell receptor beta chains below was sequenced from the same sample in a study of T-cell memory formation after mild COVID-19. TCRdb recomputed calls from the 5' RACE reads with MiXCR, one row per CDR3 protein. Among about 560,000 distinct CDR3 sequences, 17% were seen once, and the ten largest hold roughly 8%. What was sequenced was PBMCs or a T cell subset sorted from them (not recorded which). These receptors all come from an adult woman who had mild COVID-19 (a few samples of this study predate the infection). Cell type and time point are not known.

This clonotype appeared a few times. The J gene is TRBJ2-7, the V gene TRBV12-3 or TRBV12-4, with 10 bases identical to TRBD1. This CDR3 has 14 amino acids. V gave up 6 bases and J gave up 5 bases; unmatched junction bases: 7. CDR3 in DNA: TGTGCCAGCAGACGACCGGGACAGGGGAACGAGCAGTACTTC. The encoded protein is CASRRPGQGNEQYF.

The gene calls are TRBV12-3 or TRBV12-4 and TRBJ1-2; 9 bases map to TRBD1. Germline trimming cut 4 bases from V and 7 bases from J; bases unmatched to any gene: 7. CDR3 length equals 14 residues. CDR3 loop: CASSSQQGAPGYTF. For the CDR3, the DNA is TGTGCCAGCAGTTCCCAACAGGGGGCGCCTGGCTACACCTTC.

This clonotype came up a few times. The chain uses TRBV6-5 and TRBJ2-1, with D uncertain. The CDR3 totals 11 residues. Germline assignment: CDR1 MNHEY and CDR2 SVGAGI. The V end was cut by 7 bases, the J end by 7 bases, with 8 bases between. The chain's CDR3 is CASKLWNEQFF. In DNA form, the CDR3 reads TGTGCCAGCAAGCTATGGAATGAGCAGTTCTTC.

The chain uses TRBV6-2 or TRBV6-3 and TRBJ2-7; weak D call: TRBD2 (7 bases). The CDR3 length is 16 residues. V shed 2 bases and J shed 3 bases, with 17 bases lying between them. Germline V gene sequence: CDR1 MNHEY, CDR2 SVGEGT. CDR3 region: CASSYDWGGPHYEQYF. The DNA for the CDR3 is TGTGCCAGCAGTTACGATTGGGGGGGGCCCCACTACGAGCAGTACTTC.

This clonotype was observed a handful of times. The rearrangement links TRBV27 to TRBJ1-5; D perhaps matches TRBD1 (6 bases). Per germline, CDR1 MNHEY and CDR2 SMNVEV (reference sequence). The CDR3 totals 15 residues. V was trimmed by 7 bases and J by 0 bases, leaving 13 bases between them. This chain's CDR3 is CASKGDHYSNQPQHF. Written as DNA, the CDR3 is TGTGCCAGCAAGGGGGACCATTATAGCAATCAGCCCCAGCATTTT.

CDR3 region: CSARNPPETQYF. For the CDR3, the DNA is TGCAGTGCTAGAAATCCCCCGGAGACCCAGTACTTC. This chain links TRBV20-1 with TRBJ2-5; D is unresolved. CDR1 and CDR2 from the germline V gene are DFQATT and SNEGSKA (reference sequence). Between the trimmed V and J ends, which lost 2 bases and 5 bases, there was a span of 9 bases. The CDR3 is 12 residues long.

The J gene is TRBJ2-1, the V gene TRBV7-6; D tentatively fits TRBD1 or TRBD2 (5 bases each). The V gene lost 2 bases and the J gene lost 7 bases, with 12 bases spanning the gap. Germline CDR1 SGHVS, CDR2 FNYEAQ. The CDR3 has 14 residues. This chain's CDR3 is CASSLWLAGNEQFF. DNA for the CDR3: TGTGCCAGCAGCTTATGGCTAGCAGGGAATGAGCAGTTCTTC.

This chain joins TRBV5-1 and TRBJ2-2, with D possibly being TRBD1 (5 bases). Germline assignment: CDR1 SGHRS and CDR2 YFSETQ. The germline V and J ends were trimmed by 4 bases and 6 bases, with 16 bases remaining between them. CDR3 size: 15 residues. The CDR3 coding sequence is TGCGCCAGCAGCCCTGGGGCTGTTAATGCCGGGGAGCTGTTTTTT. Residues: CASSPGAVNAGELFF.

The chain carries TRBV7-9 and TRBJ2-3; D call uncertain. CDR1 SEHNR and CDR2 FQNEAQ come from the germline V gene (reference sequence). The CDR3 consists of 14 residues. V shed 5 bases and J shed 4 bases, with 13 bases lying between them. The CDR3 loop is CASSLNSLPDTQYF. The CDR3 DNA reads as TGTGCCAGCAGCCTTAACTCCCTTCCAGATACGCAGTATTTT.

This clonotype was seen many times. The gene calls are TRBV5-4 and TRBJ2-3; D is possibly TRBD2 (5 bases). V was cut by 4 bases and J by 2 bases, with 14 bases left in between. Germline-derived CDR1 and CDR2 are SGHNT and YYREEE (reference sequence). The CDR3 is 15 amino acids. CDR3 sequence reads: CASSELVSDTDTQYF. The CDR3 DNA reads TGTGCCAGCAGCGAACTAGTATCTGACACAGATACGCAGTATTTT.

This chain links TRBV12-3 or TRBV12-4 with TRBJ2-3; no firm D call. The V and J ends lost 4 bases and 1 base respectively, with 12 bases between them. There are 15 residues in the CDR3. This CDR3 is CASSYSVAGTDTQYF. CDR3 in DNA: TGTGCCAGCAGTTATTCAGTCGCAGGCACAGATACGCAGTATTTT.

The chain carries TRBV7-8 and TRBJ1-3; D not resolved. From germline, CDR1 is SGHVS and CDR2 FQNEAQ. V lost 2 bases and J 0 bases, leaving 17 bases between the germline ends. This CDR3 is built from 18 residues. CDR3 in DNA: TGTGCCAGCAGCTTAACCAGTGGAATTTCGAGCTCTGGAAACACCATATATTTT. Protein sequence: CASSLTSGISSSGNTIYF.

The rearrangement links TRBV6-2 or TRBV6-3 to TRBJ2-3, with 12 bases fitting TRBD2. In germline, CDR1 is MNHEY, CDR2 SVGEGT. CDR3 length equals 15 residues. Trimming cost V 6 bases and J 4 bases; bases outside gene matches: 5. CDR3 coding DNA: TGTGCCAGCAGCGGGACTAGCGGGCCGTCAGATACGCAGTATTTT. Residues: CASSGTSGPSDTQYF.

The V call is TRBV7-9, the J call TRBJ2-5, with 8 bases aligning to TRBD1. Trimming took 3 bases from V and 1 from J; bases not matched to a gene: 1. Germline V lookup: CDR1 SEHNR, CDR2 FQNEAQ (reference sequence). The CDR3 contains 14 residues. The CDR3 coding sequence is TGTGCCAGCAGCTTTGACAGGGGCCAAGAGACCCAGTACTTC. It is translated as CASSFDRGQETQYF. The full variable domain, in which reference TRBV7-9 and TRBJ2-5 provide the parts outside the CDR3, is DTGVSQNPRHKITKRGQNVTFRCDPISEHNRLYWYRQTLGQGPEFLTYFQNEAQLEKSRLLSDRFSAERPKGSFSTLEIQRTEQGDSAMYLCASSFDRGQETQYFGPGTRLLVL.

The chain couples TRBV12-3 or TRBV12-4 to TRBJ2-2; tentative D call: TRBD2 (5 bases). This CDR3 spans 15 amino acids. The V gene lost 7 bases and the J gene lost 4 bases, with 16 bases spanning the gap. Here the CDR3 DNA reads TGTGCCAGCAAGAGAGAGGGCGCGGGCACCGGGGAGCTGTTTTTT. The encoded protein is CASKREGAGTGELFF.

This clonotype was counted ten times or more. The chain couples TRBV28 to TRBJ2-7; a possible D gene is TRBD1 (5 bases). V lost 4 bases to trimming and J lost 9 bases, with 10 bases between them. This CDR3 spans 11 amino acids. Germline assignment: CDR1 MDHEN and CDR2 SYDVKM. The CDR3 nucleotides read TGTGCCAGCAGTTCGGACATCAGGCAGTACTTC. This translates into CASSSDIRQYF. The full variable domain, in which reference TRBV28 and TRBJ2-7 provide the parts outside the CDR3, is DVKVTQSSRYLVKRTGEKVFLECVQDMDHENMFWYRQDPGLGLRLIYFSYDVKMKEKGDIPEGYSVSREKKERFSLILESASTNQTSMYLCASSSDIRQYFGPGTRLTVT.

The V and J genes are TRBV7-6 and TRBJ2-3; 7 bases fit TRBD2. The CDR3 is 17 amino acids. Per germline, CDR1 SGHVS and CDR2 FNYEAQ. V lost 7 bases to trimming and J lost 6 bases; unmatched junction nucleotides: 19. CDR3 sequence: CASTLAASSGIGDTQYF. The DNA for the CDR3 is TGTGCCAGCACCCTAGCAGCGTCTAGCGGTATCGGTGATACGCAGTATTTT.

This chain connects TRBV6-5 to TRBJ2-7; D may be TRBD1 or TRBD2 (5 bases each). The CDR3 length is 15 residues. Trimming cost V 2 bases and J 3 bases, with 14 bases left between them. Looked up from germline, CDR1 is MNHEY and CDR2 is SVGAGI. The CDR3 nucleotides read TGTGCCAGCAGTTACAGCCGGGACCCCATCTACGAGCAGTACTTC. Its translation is CASSYSRDPIYEQYF.

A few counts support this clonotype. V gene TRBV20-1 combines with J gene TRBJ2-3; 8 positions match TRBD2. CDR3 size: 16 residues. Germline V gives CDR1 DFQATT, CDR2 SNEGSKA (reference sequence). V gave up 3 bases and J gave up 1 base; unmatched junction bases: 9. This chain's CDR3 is CSASGGASLGTDTQYF. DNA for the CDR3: TGCAGTGCTAGCGGGGGGGCCTCCCTCGGCACAGATACGCAGTATTTT.

The CDR3 DNA is TGTGCCAGCAGCCCCGTCGCGTTAGTCCGGGACCGGTTTTATCAGCCCCAGCATTTT. Residues: CASSPVALVRDRFYQPQHF. This chain connects TRBV7-2 to TRBJ1-5; D may be TRBD1 (5 bases). There are 19 residues in the CDR3. Germline V CDR1 and CDR2: SGHTA, FQGNSA. Trimming took 5 bases from V and 5 from J, leaving 28 bases between them. The full variable domain, in which reference TRBV7-2 and TRBJ1-5 provide the parts outside the CDR3, is GAGVSQSPSNKVTEKGKDVELRCDPISGHTALYWYRQSLGQGLEFLIYFQGNSAPDKSGLPSDRFSAERTGGSVSTLTIQRTQQEDSAVYLCASSPVALVRDRFYQPQHFGDGTRLSIL.

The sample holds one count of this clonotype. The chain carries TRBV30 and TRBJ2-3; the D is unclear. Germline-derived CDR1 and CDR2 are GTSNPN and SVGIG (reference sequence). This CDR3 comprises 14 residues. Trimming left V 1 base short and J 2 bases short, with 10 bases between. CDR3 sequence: CAWSGYRDTDTQYF. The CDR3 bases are TGTGCCTGGAGTGGTTACCGAGACACAGATACGCAGTATTTT.

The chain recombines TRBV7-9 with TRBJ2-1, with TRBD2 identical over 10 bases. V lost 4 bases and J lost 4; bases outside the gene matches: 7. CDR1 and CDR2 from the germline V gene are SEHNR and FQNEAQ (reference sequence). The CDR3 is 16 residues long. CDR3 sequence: CASSSTTSGRYNEQFF. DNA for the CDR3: TGTGCCAGCAGCTCTACGACTAGCGGGCGGTACAATGAGCAGTTCTTC.

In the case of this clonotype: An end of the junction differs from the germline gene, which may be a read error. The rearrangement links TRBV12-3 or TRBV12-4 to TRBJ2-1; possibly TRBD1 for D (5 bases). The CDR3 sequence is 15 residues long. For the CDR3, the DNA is TGTGCCAGCAGATTAGACAGTCTCTCCTACAATGAGCAGTTCTTC. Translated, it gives CASRLDSLSYNEQFF.

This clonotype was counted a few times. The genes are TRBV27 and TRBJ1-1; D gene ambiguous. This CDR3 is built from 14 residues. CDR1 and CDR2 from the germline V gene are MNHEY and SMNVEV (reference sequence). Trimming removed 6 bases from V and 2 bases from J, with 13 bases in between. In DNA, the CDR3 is TGTGCCAGCAGATTACATACTTTCAACACTGAAGCTTTCTTT. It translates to CASRLHTFNTEAFF.

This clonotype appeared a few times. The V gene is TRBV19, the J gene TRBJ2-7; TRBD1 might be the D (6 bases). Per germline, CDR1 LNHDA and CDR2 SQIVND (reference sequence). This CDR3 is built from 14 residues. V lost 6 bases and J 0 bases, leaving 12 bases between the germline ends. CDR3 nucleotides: TGTGCCAGTAGCATGAACAGGGCCTCCTACGAGCAGTACTTC. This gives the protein CASSMNRASYEQYF.